These 27 T cell receptor beta chains originate from one sample sequenced in a study of blood T cell repertoires in COVID-19. Measured with immunoSEQ multiplex PCR; TCRdb has only the in-frame clones, and not every one. The profile shows 90,000 to 100,000 clones, roughly 84% of them singletons. The material sequenced was peripheral blood. Source of these receptors: a man between 65 and 80 years old with active or convalescent COVID-19.

This clone was seen a single time. The junction and the germline gene differ at one end; a read error may be behind it. The chain joins TRBV7-7 to TRBJ2-2; D is undetermined. The CDR3 is 14 residues long. Germline-derived CDR1 and CDR2 are SSHAT and FNYEAQ (reference sequence). CDR3 nucleotide sequence: TGTGCTAGCAGCACCCAGGAAAACACCGGGGAGCTGTTTTTT. Amino acid sequence: CASSTQENTGELFF. The whole variable domain, remainder taken from reference TRBV7-7 and TRBJ2-2, is GAGVSQSPRYKVTKRGQDVTLRCDPISSHATLYWYQQALGQGPEFLTYFNYEAQPDKSGLPSDRFSAERPEGSISTLTIQRTEQRDSAMYRCASSTQENTGELFFGEGSRLTVL.

V usage is TRBV7-2 and J usage is TRBJ2-5; 8 bases are a match to TRBD1. Per the germline V gene, CDR1 is SGHTA and CDR2 is FQGNSA. The CDR3 loop spans 16 amino acids. J was trimmed by 5 bases and V by 4 bases; bases with no gene match: 12. CDR3 sequence reads: CASSYRETGDRETQYF. CDR3 DNA sequence: TGTGCCAGCAGCTACAGGGAGACAGGGGATAGGGAGACCCAGTACTTC. Looking up the rest from reference TRBV7-2 and TRBJ2-5 gives the full variable domain: GAGVSQSPSNKVTEKGKDVELRCDPISGHTALYWYRQSLGQGLEFLIYFQGNSAPDKSGLPSDRFSAERTGGSVSTLTIQRTQQEDSAVYLCASSYRETGDRETQYFGPGTRLLVL.

The chain couples TRBV2 to TRBJ2-2; TRBD1 agrees at 8 bases. The germline gives CDR1 SNHLY, CDR2 FYNNEI. The trim removed 8 bases at V and 2 bases at J, leaving 4 bases unmatched. The CDR3 length is 14 residues. The CDR3 region is CASHQGANTGELFF. Here the CDR3 DNA reads TGTGCCAGCCATCAGGGGGCCAACACCGGGGAGCTGTTTTTT.

This clone came up a few times. This rearrangement joins TRBV6-5 to TRBJ1-1; unclear D gene. V lost 0 bases and J 3 bases, leaving 11 bases between the germline ends. The CDR3 consists of 15 residues. Germline V CDR1 and CDR2: MNHEY, SVGAGI. This CDR3 reads CASSYSLPSDTEAFF. The CDR3 region has the DNA TGTGCCAGCAGTTACTCGCTCCCGAGTGACACTGAAGCTTTCTTT.

V and J are TRBV18 and TRBJ1-1; D is possibly TRBD1 (5 bases). This CDR3 contains 17 residues. CDR1 is KGHSH, CDR2 LQKENI, per germline. Trimming left V 1 base short and J 4 bases short, with 19 bases between. CDR3 DNA sequence: TGTGCCAGCTCACCACAAGGCCAGGGTATAGCCGCCACTGAAGCTTTCTTT. Amino acids: CASSPQGQGIAATEAFF.

The chain has TRBV24-1 and TRBJ1-4; 10 bases map to TRBD1. Germline V gives CDR1 KGHDR, CDR2 SFDVKD. V was clipped by 4 bases and J by 7 bases; unmatched bases: 5. The CDR3 loop spans 15 amino acids. CDR3 nucleotides: TGTGCCACCAGTGACCCGCGGACAGGGGGTGAAAAACTGTTTTTT. It specifies CATSDPRTGGEKLFF.

The chain joins TRBV10-3 to TRBJ1-1; D is perhaps TRBD1 (6 bases). Germline CDR1 and CDR2: ENHRY and SYGVKD. Trimming took off 6 bases at V and 1 base at J, with 6 bases between the two ends. This CDR3 region has 12 residues. CDR3 coding DNA: TGTGCCATCAGGGACAGGAACACTGAAGCTTTCTTT. This sequence encodes CAIRDRNTEAFF.

This clone was observed once. The chain carries TRBV15 and TRBJ2-3; perhaps TRBD1 as D (6 bases). V dropped 0 bases and J dropped 4 bases, with 8 bases sitting between them. CDR1 is LNHNV and CDR2 is YYDKDF in the germline V gene (reference sequence). CDR3 size: 14 residues. The CDR3 DNA reads as TGTGCCACCAGCAGAGAAACAGGGCCAGATACGCAGTATTTT. This sequence encodes CATSRETGPDTQYF.

The genes are TRBV2 and TRBJ2-6; D remains unclear. With 4 bases removed from V and 0 bases from J, the gap between germline ends came to 13 bases. Germline assignment: CDR1 SNHLY and CDR2 FYNNEI. The CDR3 length is 17 residues. CDR3 DNA: TGTGCCAGCAGTGTCGGTCAAATGTACTCTGGGGCCAACGTCCTGACTTTC. It is translated as CASSVGQMYSGANVLTF.

The chain has TRBV4-1 and TRBJ1-1; 7 bases match TRBD1. The CDR3 is 14 residues long. The V gene end was trimmed by 2 bases and the J gene end by 6 bases; junction bases not matched to a gene: 6. The germline V gene encodes CDR1 MGHRA and CDR2 YSYEKL. CDR3 nucleotide sequence: TGCGCCAGCAGCCAACCTACAGGGGCCCCTGAAGCTTTCTTT. Protein sequence: CASSQPTGAPEAFF.

This clone was observed once. The chain links TRBV7-6 to TRBJ1-2, with TRBD1 matching over 9 bases. Per the germline V gene, CDR1 is SGHVS and CDR2 is FNYEAQ. V was pared by 5 bases and J by 5 bases, with 12 bases of the junction left unmatched. The length of the CDR3 is 16 residues. CDR3 DNA sequence: TGTGCCAGCAGCGAAGCCGCCGGGACAGGGCGGTATGGCTACACCTTC. Its protein product is CASSEAAGTGRYGYTF.

The rearrangement uses TRBV5-1 and TRBJ2-3, with D maybe TRBD1 (6 bases). Looked up from germline, CDR1 is SGHRS and CDR2 is YFSETQ. The CDR3 has 16 amino acids. The V end was cut by 4 bases, the J end by 0 bases, with 15 bases between. In DNA, the CDR3 is TGCGCCAGCAGCCCATCCGGGACACCCAGCACAGATACGCAGTATTTT. Residues: CASSPSGTPSTDTQYF.

This clone was seen more than once but under ten times. V usage is TRBV5-1 and J usage is TRBJ1-1; 8 nucleotides align to TRBD1. The V and J ends lost 4 bases and 6 bases, in that order; junction bases with no gene match: 8. The CDR3 consists of 14 residues. The germline V gene has CDR1 SGHRS and CDR2 YFSETQ. The CDR3 protein is CASSATGEISEAFF. CDR3 in DNA: TGCGCCAGCAGCGCGACAGGGGAAATCTCTGAAGCTTTCTTT.

The chain is built from TRBV7-5 and TRBJ2-2; the table's D call, TRBD1, has no DNA check behind it. TRBV7-5 is a documented pseudogene. This CDR3 comprises 15 residues. The chain's CDR3 is CARSLGRVHTGELFF. In DNA form, the CDR3 reads TGTGCCAGAAGCTTGGGCAGGGTACACACCGGGGAGCTGTTTTTT.

This chain uses TRBV7-2 with TRBJ2-7, with TRBD1 identical over 9 bases. The CDR3 length is 15 residues. Trimming took 2 bases from V and 2 from J; bases not matched to a gene: 4. Germline V gives CDR1 SGHTA, CDR2 FQGNSA. CDR3 sequence reads: CASSLSGTGTYEQYF. CDR3 DNA sequence: TGTGCCAGCAGCTTATCCGGGACAGGGACCTACGAGCAGTACTTC. The complete variable domain, with remaining parts taken from reference TRBV7-2 and TRBJ2-7, reads GAGVSQSPSNKVTEKGKDVELRCDPISGHTALYWYRQSLGQGLEFLIYFQGNSAPDKSGLPSDRFSAERTGGSVSTLTIQRTQQEDSAVYLCASSLSGTGTYEQYFGPGTRLTVT.

V and J are TRBV6-6 and TRBJ2-2, with D uncertain. Trimming cost V 5 bases and J 4 bases, with 14 bases left between them. CDR3 length: 15 amino acids. Germline assignment: CDR1 MNHNY and CDR2 SVGAGI (reference sequence). CDR3 sequence: CASSPNFDITGELFF. The CDR3 nucleotides are TGTGCCAGCAGTCCAAACTTCGACATCACCGGGGAGCTGTTTTTT.

This chain links TRBV6-6 with TRBJ2-3; TRBD2 aligns across 9 bases. There are 15 residues in the CDR3. The germline V gene encodes CDR1 MNHNY and CDR2 SVGAGI (reference sequence). V shed 6 bases, J shed 1 base, and the junction held 5 bases outside the gene matches. For the CDR3, the DNA is TGTGCCAGCAGACGCGGGGGGGCCGGCACAGATACGCAGTATTTT. Translating gives CASRRGGAGTDTQYF.

V gene TRBV19 combines with J gene TRBJ2-5; TRBD2 agrees at 7 bases. V trimming: 6 bases; J trimming: 0 bases; junction bases outside the gene matches: 10. Looked up from germline, CDR1 is LNHDA and CDR2 is SQIVND (reference sequence). The CDR3 is 16 amino acids. CDR3 in DNA: TGTGCCAGTAGGTCGGACGGGCGGGGGAACCAAGAGACCCAGTACTTC. This encodes CASRSDGRGNQETQYF. Together with reference TRBV19 and TRBJ2-5, the CDR3 gives the full variable domain: DGGITQSPKYLFRKEGQNVTLSCEQNLNHDAMYWYRQDPGQGLRLIYYSQIVNDFQKGDIAEGYSVSREKKESFPLTVTSAQKNPTAFYLCASRSDGRGNQETQYFGPGTRLLVL.

The chain uses TRBV30 and TRBJ2-7, with 8 nucleotides matching TRBD1. CDR1 and CDR2 (germline): GTSNPN, SVGIG (reference sequence). This CDR3 comprises 17 residues. V lost 1 base to trimming and J lost 2 bases; unmatched junction nucleotides: 13. The CDR3 region is CAWSDLIGQGRTYEQYF. The CDR3 DNA is TGTGCCTGGAGTGATTTGATTGGACAGGGACGGACCTACGAGCAGTACTTC.

This rearrangement joins TRBV2 to TRBJ1-1, with D tentatively TRBD1 (5 bases). Germline V gene data show CDR1 as SNHLY and CDR2 as FYNNEI. The CDR3 loop spans 14 amino acids. V was trimmed by 6 bases and J by 2 bases, leaving 13 bases between them. As DNA, the CDR3 is TGTGCCAGCAGGAGACAGATGGAAAACACTGAAGCTTTCTTT. As protein: CASRRQMENTEAFF.

The V gene is TRBV18, the J gene TRBJ2-7; tentative D call: TRBD2 (5 bases). The CDR3 is 13 residues long. Germline assignment: CDR1 KGHSH and CDR2 LQKENI. Trimming removed 2 bases at V and 12 bases at J, with 17 bases between. Here the CDR3 reads CASSPNPGPEGYF. In nucleotides, the CDR3 is TGTGCCAGCTCACCAAACCCTGGACCTGAGGGGTACTTC.

The chain carries TRBV30 and TRBJ1-2; D gene uncertain. The CDR3 covers 13 residues. V was clipped by 1 base and J by 7 bases, with 13 bases between them. Germline V gene data show CDR1 as GTSNPN and CDR2 as SVGIG (reference sequence). CDR3 sequence: CAWSAAGGSGYTF. DNA for the CDR3: TGTGCCTGGAGTGCTGCAGGAGGTAGTGGCTACACCTTC. Based on the CDR3 plus reference TRBV30 and TRBJ1-2, the full variable domain is SQTIHQWPATLVQPVGSPLSLECTVEGTSNPNLYWYRQAAGRGLQLLFYSVGIGQISSEVPQNLSASRPQDRQFILSSKKLLLSDSGFYLCAWSAAGGSGYTFGSGTRLTVV.

This chain links TRBV11-2 with TRBJ2-1; 7 bases align to TRBD2. V lost 5 bases, J lost 7 bases, and 8 bases stayed unmatched. The CDR3 runs to 14 residues. Germline CDR1 reads SGHAT; CDR2 reads FQNNGV. CDR3 loop: CASSQRSGGNEQFF. The CDR3 DNA reads TGTGCCAGCAGCCAACGGTCGGGGGGTAATGAGCAGTTCTTC.

J is TRBJ1-1 and V is TRBV28; D is possibly TRBD1 (5 bases). V shed 3 bases and J shed 5 bases, with 13 bases lying between them. This CDR3 comprises 14 residues. CDR1 MDHEN and CDR2 SYDVKM come from the germline V gene. The CDR3 DNA reads as TGTGCCAGCAGTTTCCAGGGTAAGAATACTGAAGCTTTCTTT. It codes for CASSFQGKNTEAFF.

The J gene is TRBJ2-1, the V gene TRBV11-2; 9 positions match TRBD1. Trimming took 5 bases from V and 8 from J; bases not matched to a gene: 10. This CDR3 is built from 15 residues. CDR1 is SGHAT and CDR2 is FQNNGV in the germline V gene. The CDR3 loop is CASSGGTGQTDEQFF. In nucleotides, the CDR3 is TGTGCCAGCAGCGGAGGGACAGGGCAGACGGATGAGCAGTTCTTC.

V usage is TRBV9 and J usage is TRBJ2-7, with TRBD1 matching over 7 bases. CDR3 length: 20 residues. The trim removed 0 bases at V and 3 bases at J, leaving 21 bases unmatched. Per the germline V gene, CDR1 is SGDLS and CDR2 is YYNGEE. CDR3 sequence (DNA): TGTGCCAGCAGCGTAGAATTCCGGGGACAGAGGCTCTTCCTTGGCTACGAGCAGTACTTC. This sequence encodes CASSVEFRGQRLFLGYEQYF. Looking up the rest from reference TRBV9 and TRBJ2-7 gives the full variable domain: DSGVTQTPKHLITATGQRVTLRCSPRSGDLSVYWYQQSLDQGLQFLIQYYNGEERAKGNILERFSAQQFPDLHSELNLSSLELGDSALYFCASSVEFRGQRLFLGYEQYFGPGTRLTVT.

The chain employs TRBV7-6 and TRBJ1-6, with D perhaps TRBD1 (6 bases). Looked up from germline, CDR1 is SGHVS and CDR2 is FNYEAQ. With 5 bases removed from V and 8 bases from J, the gap between germline ends came to 19 bases. The CDR3 runs 16 residues. This CDR3 reads CASSGRDTAPDSPLHF. In nucleotides, the CDR3 is TGTGCCAGCAGCGGCCGGGACACGGCCCCTGATTCACCCCTCCACTTT.